This TCR beta chain is drawn from a study of human T cells and chemical hapten exposure. For the study at large: Patients were mainly female, each with alopecia areata, totalis or universalis. Largely, small differences in pooled library volume made per-sample TCR yields vary. Study conclusions and caveats: Controls formed significantly fewer large CDR3 similarity clusters than expanded TCRs did.

CDR3 length equals 12 residues. V lost 6 bases, J lost 7 bases, and 3 bases stayed unmatched. From germline, CDR1 is SGHTA and CDR2 FQGNSA. The library labeled individual cDNA molecules by adding unique molecular identifiers to them. MiXCR, run by TCRdb on the RACE reads, gives a single entry per CDR3 protein. Among approximately 350,000 distinct CDR3 sequences listed, roughly 6.9% were seen once. As to time point: patch test 1, 2 weeks after DPC sensitization. Noted treatment: therapeutic diphenylcyclopropenone sensitization with weekly scalp DPC. This clonotype was picked up a small number of times. Its antigen is not known.

The TCR was taken from a woman aged 18-29 years with alopecia areata. Some clones in this sample may be carry-over from other donors' samples. The gene calls are TRBV7-2 and TRBJ1-2; 9 nucleotides align to TRBD1. This material consisted of whole blood, taken in connection with sensitization to the hapten diphenylcyclopropenone (DPC). DNA of the CDR3: TGTGCCAGCAGTACAGGGGGCTCTGGCTACACCTTC. It specifies CASSTGGSGYTF.